This entry lists 23 T cell receptor beta chains sequenced from one sample in a study of shared clonotypes between healthy human individuals. The repertoire was sequenced with immunoSEQ multiplex PCR; TCRdb's copy has only in-frame clones and lacks some. The sample carries some 1.1 million clones, approximately 77% recorded once. The material sequenced was memory CD4+ T cells from PBMCs. The subset: CD45RA-negative fraction. The receptors originated from a young man in good health. Some clones in this sample may be carry-over from other donors' samples.

The count of this clone is one. The sample has other DNA sequences that encode this CDR3 too. The CDR3 DNA reads TGTGCCAGCTCACCAGGAAGTAACTATGGCTACACCTTC. It yields the protein CASSPGSNYGYTF. This chain joins TRBV18 and TRBJ1-2; D gene ambiguous. The germline V and J ends were trimmed by 2 bases and 1 base, with 5 bases remaining between them. Looked up from germline, CDR1 is KGHSH and CDR2 is LQKENI. The CDR3 spans 13 residues.

Regarding this clone: Since a far larger clone is one base different, this is likely a read error. The chain has TRBV2 and TRBJ1-4, with D maybe TRBD1 (5 bases). CDR1 and CDR2 from the germline V gene are SNHLY and FYNNEI. The CDR3 extends over 11 amino acids. The germline V and J ends were trimmed by 9 bases and 6 bases, with 8 bases remaining between them. CDR3: CASQGHEKLFF. Here the CDR3 DNA reads TGTGCCAGTCAGGGTCATGAAAAACTGTTTTTT.

The chain carries TRBV7-8 and TRBJ1-5; D gene unclear. CDR1 is SGHVS, CDR2 FQNEAQ, per germline. Between the trimmed V and J ends, which lost 5 bases and 6 bases, there was a span of 14 bases. The CDR3 sequence is 14 residues long. The CDR3 region is CASSPSGFSQPQHF. The CDR3 nucleotides are TGTGCCAGCAGCCCTTCGGGGTTCAGTCAGCCCCAGCATTTT.

This chain links TRBV19 with TRBJ1-5, with D possibly matching TRBD1 (5 bases). The CDR3 runs 15 residues. From germline, CDR1 is LNHDA and CDR2 SQIVND (reference sequence). The ends were cut back, 3 bases at V and 5 bases at J, with 14 bases in the middle. The CDR3: CASSIDRNYDQPQHF. The CDR3 nucleotides are TGTGCCAGTAGTATCGACAGAAACTACGATCAGCCCCAGCATTTT.

This clone was seen once. V is TRBV19 and J is TRBJ2-7; 10 positions match TRBD1. This CDR3 has 16 amino acids. The germline CDR1 and CDR2 sequences are LNHDA and SQIVND (reference sequence). V gave up 6 bases and J gave up 2 bases; unmatched junction bases: 10. The CDR3 DNA sequence: TGTGCCAGTAGCACTTCGCGGGACAGGGGTACCTACGAGCAGTACTTC. Encoded protein: CASSTSRDRGTYEQYF.

At least ten counts were recorded for this clone. The chain carries TRBV10-3 and TRBJ2-2; unclear D gene. Trimming shortened V by 3 bases and J by 6 bases, and 8 bases separated the two germline ends. The germline V gene encodes CDR1 ENHRY and CDR2 SYGVKD. The CDR3 runs 13 residues. The CDR3 spells CAISEVGPGELFF. The CDR3, as DNA: TGTGCCATCAGTGAAGTTGGTCCCGGGGAGCTGTTTTTT.

This chain connects TRBV2 to TRBJ2-1; tentatively, D is TRBD1 (5 bases). CDR1 is SNHLY and CDR2 is FYNNEI in the germline V gene. V was shortened by 3 bases and J by 4 bases, with 13 bases between the two germline ends. This CDR3 is 15 amino acids long. The CDR3 nucleotides are TGTGCCAGCAGTGATCGACAGATCCCTTACAATGAGCAGTTCTTC. Encoded protein: CASSDRQIPYNEQFF.

As to this clone: The sample holds other DNA sequences that translate to the same CDR3. The chain recombines TRBV15 with TRBJ2-5; tentatively, D is TRBD2 (5 bases). Per germline, CDR1 LNHNV and CDR2 YYDKDF (reference sequence). Trimming stripped 0 bases from V and 5 bases from J, with 13 bases between. The CDR3 totals 15 residues. The CDR3 is CATSRDTGFWETQYF. The CDR3 bases are TGTGCCACCAGCAGAGACACGGGATTCTGGGAGACCCAGTACTTC.

Notes on this clone: Other DNA variants within this sample encode the same CDR3. The CDR3: CAWSATRGTEAFF. The CDR3 nucleotides read TGTGCCTGGAGTGCTACCAGGGGTACTGAAGCTTTCTTT. The chain is built from TRBV30 and TRBJ1-1; D is perhaps TRBD1 (6 bases). Germline values: CDR1 GTSNPN, CDR2 SVGIG (reference sequence). The CDR3 contains 13 residues. The V end lost 1 base, the J end lost 5 bases, and 11 bases lay between the germline ends. Drawing the rest from reference TRBV30 and TRBJ1-1, the complete variable domain is SQTIHQWPATLVQPVGSPLSLECTVEGTSNPNLYWYRQAAGRGLQLLFYSVGIGQISSEVPQNLSASRPQDRQFILSSKKLLLSDSGFYLCAWSATRGTEAFFGQGTRLTVV.

This clone was counted only a few times. This chain links TRBV7-9 with TRBJ2-2; D is tentatively TRBD1 or TRBD2 (5 bases each). The germline V gene encodes CDR1 SEHNR and CDR2 FQNEAQ (reference sequence). Trimming shortened V by 5 bases and J by 6 bases, and 10 bases separated the two germline ends. The CDR3 extends over 13 amino acids. This CDR3 reads CASSAQGAGELFF. In DNA, the CDR3 is TGTGCCAGCAGCGCCCAGGGAGCCGGGGAGCTGTTTTTT.

To note about this clone: The sample contains more than one DNA sequence encoding this CDR3. The J gene is TRBJ2-5, the V gene TRBV11-3; weak D call: TRBD2 (6 bases). The V gene's germline CDR1 is SGHNT and CDR2 YENEEA. V was shortened by 1 base and J by 2 bases, with 11 bases between the two germline ends. This CDR3 is built from 15 residues. The CDR3 region has the DNA TGTGCCAGCAGCTTAGGCCCCGGGAGACAAGAGACCCAGTACTTC. Encoded protein: CASSLGPGRQETQYF.

This chain joins TRBV5-1 and TRBJ2-5; 11 nucleotides line up with TRBD2. CDR3 length: 18 amino acids. Losses at the gene ends were 0 bases for V and 5 bases for J; bases not matched to a gene: 12. CDR1 is SGHRS, CDR2 YFSETQ, per germline. CDR3 amino acids: CASSLGILAGGAWETQYF. CDR3 nucleotides: TGCGCCAGCAGCTTGGGAATATTAGCGGGAGGGGCATGGGAGACCCAGTACTTC.

In regard to this clone: Different DNA sequences within this sample yield the same CDR3. The chain couples TRBV19 to TRBJ1-1; no clear D gene. Trimming shortened V by 2 bases and J by 0 bases, and 4 bases separated the two germline ends. CDR1 and CDR2 (germline): LNHDA, SQIVND (reference sequence). The CDR3 spans 13 residues. The CDR3 coding sequence is TGTGCCAGTAGTATAACAGTGAACACTGAAGCTTTCTTT. Its protein product is CASSITVNTEAFF.

This rearrangement joins TRBV11-2 to TRBJ1-6; D is unclear. Trimming stripped 3 bases from V and 7 bases from J, with 10 bases between. CDR3 length: 14 amino acids. Germline values: CDR1 SGHAT, CDR2 FQNNGV. The CDR3 is CASSLIWGNSPLHF. CDR3 DNA: TGTGCCAGCAGCTTGATCTGGGGAAATTCACCCCTCCACTTT. The full variable domain, rest sourced from reference TRBV11-2 and TRBJ1-6, is EAGVAQSPRYKIIEKRQSVAFWCNPISGHATLYWYQQILGQGPKLLIQFQNNGVVDDSQLPKDRFSAERLKGVDSTLKIQPAKLEDSAVYLCASSLIWGNSPLHFGNGTRLTVT.

V is TRBV28 and J is TRBJ2-1; no reliable D call. The germline V and J ends were trimmed by 10 bases and 0 bases, with 7 bases remaining between them. Germline-derived CDR1 and CDR2 are MDHEN and SYDVKM. The CDR3 totals 12 residues. CDR3 protein: CATGPSYNEQFF. DNA of the CDR3: TGTGCCACCGGGCCCTCCTACAATGAGCAGTTCTTC.

The V call is TRBV2, the J call TRBJ2-7, with D tentatively TRBD2 (6 bases). CDR3 size: 13 residues. Trimming removed 8 bases from V and 2 bases from J, with 13 bases in between. Per germline, CDR1 SNHLY and CDR2 FYNNEI. The CDR3: CASGGEVTYEQYF. The CDR3 DNA is TGTGCCAGCGGTGGGGAGGTGACCTACGAGCAGTACTTC.

The V and J genes are TRBV28 and TRBJ1-2, with a possible D match to TRBD1 (5 bases). This CDR3 region has 15 residues. The V and J ends lost 7 bases and 2 bases respectively, with 17 bases between them. From germline, CDR1 is MDHEN and CDR2 SYDVKM. The CDR3 loop reads CASNEPGRGNYGYTF. The CDR3 DNA sequence: TGTGCCAGCAACGAGCCAGGGCGGGGAAACTATGGCTACACCTTC.

The rearrangement joins TRBV27 to TRBJ2-1; no reliable D call. Between the trimmed V and J ends, which lost 2 bases and 4 bases, there was a span of 9 bases. The CDR3 contains 14 residues. The germline V gene has CDR1 MNHEY and CDR2 SMNVEV (reference sequence). This CDR3 is CASSLPPYYNEQFF. In nucleotides, the CDR3 is TGTGCCAGCAGTTTACCCCCATATTACAATGAGCAGTTCTTC.

This clone was picked up one time. The V and J genes are TRBV5-6 and TRBJ2-5, with 8 bases fitting TRBD2. Germline CDR1 SGHDT, CDR2 YYEEEE. CDR3 length equals 15 residues. After removal of 0 bases from V and 5 bases from J, the junction contained 6 bases not matched to a gene. CDR3 in amino acids: CASSLVGTRQETQYF. The CDR3 DNA reads TGTGCCAGCAGCTTGGTTGGGACTAGGCAGGAGACCCAGTACTTC.

The CDR3 sequence: CASTSLVYADTQYF. The DNA of the CDR3 is TGTGCCAGCACCTCACTAGTTTACGCAGATACGCAGTATTTT. The chain employs TRBV6-1 and TRBJ2-3, with D tentatively TRBD2 (5 bases). From germline, CDR1 is MNHNS and CDR2 SASEGT. The CDR3 covers 14 residues. V was cut by 7 bases and J by 4 bases, with 15 bases left in between.

The J gene is TRBJ1-1, the V gene TRBV18; no reliable D call. CDR3 length equals 14 residues. V was pared by 2 bases and J by 2 bases, with 9 bases between. From germline, CDR1 is KGHSH and CDR2 LQKENI. The chain's CDR3 is CASSPRVENTEAFF. DNA for the CDR3: TGTGCCAGCTCACCAAGGGTCGAAAACACTGAAGCTTTCTTT.

The rearrangement joins TRBV5-1 to TRBJ2-3; D gene unclear. V was shortened by 4 bases and J by 5 bases, with 14 bases between the two germline ends. Germline lookup yields CDR1 SGHRS and CDR2 YFSETQ. This CDR3 is 14 amino acids long. Written as DNA, the CDR3 is TGCGCCAGCAGCCCTGAACCCGAAGGAGATACGCAGTATTTT. Translating it yields CASSPEPEGDTQYF.

The rearrangement joins TRBV30 to TRBJ2-5; D tentatively reads TRBD1 or TRBD2 (5 bases each). Germline loops: CDR1 GTSNPN, CDR2 SVGIG (reference sequence). CDR3 size: 12 residues. Between the trimmed V and J ends, which lost 8 bases and 5 bases, there was a span of 15 bases. As DNA, the CDR3 is TGTGCCGAGGGCCGATGGGGGGAGACCCAGTACTTC. Translated, it gives CAEGRWGETQYF.